A selection of T cell receptor beta chains follows, all from one sample in a study of shared clonotypes between healthy human individuals. Clones were sequenced by immunoSEQ multiplex PCR, and TCRdb holds only the in-frame ones, with some missing. The sample lists about 1.1 million clones; around 77% were seen once. Sequencing used memory CD4+ T cells from PBMCs. The receptor source for this set is a man between 18 and 29 years old in good health. Some clones in this sample may be carry-over from other donors' samples. The CDR3 runs from the conserved cysteine through the conserved F or W. A D gene is named only where the DNA matches it firmly. A row's size may be missing; if present it is once, few, many or a size class.

v_gene,abundance,j_gene,d_gene,CDR3aa,CDR3nt
TRBV5-4,-,TRBJ2-2,-,CASSLSGANTGELFF,TGTGCCAGCAGCTTGTCGGGAGCGAACACCGGGGAGCTGTTTTTT
TRBV27,-,TRBJ1-1,TRBD1,CASSGRDRAANTEAFF,TGTGCCAGCAGTGGAAGGGACAGGGCGGCGAACACTGAAGCTTTCTTT
TRBV7-2,-,TRBJ2-5,-,CASSRQGGALQETQYF,TGTGCCAGCAGCCGGCAGGGGGGAGCTTTACAAGAGACCCAGTACTTC
TRBV2,-,TRBJ2-7,-,CASSGSGLAGEQYF,TGTGCCAGCAGTGGCAGCGGGTTGGCAGGGGAGCAGTACTTC
TRBV27,-,TRBJ2-5,-,CASITRVFQETQYF,TGTGCCAGCATCACGCGGGTTTTCCAAGAGACCCAGTACTTC
TRBV28,once,TRBJ2-7,-,CASSLWAYGQYF,TGTGCCAGCAGTTTATGGGCCTACGGGCAGTACTTC
TRBV2,many,TRBJ1-2,-,CASIQRGGPNYGYTF,TGTGCCAGCATCCAACGGGGGGGCCCTAACTATGGCTACACCTTC
TRBV7-3,-,TRBJ2-5,TRBD1,CASSSQGQGERETQYF,TGTGCCAGCAGCTCACAAGGACAGGGGGAAAGAGAGACCCAGTACTTC
TRBV28,-,TRBJ1-1,-,CASSSPLRVQNTEAFF,TGTGCCAGCAGTTCCCCCCTCAGGGTCCAGAACACTGAAGCTTTCTTT
TRBV29-1,-,TRBJ2-5,TRBD1,CSVAGDRGETQYF,TGCAGCGTTGCGGGGGACAGGGGAGAGACCCAGTACTTC